The present TCR beta chain was sequenced within a study of T cell repertoires in cytomegalovirus infection (dated by TCRdb to about 2019). Study-wide context: The HLA type of each donor mattered for the analysis, because public TCR beta signatures pointed to carriage of CMV infection along with the matching HLA type. Broad study findings and their caveats: The ex vivo response was dominated by HLA-C-restricted CMV-specific TCR beta clonotypes, which also provided the single most frequent clonotype in two of eight donors. Cumulative frequency of public TCR beta family members discriminated carriers of CMV infection plus the relevant HLA type in this cohort and an independent 352-donor cohort.

Unmatched junction bases come to 8, with V trimmed by 5 bases and J by 4 bases. In the germline V gene (reference sequence), CDR1 corresponds to SEHNR and CDR2 to FQNEAQ. Including cysteine and phenylalanine, the CDR3 has 16 amino acids. CDR3 DNA is the only sequence kept; it has 48 bases, read in frame from the first base. This clonotype has ten or more counts. Its cognate antigen has yet to be identified. Base qualities are not recorded, but no much larger clone differs from it by a single base. Instrument on record: Illumina HiSeq 1500. Clones were called with MiXCR by TCRdb after fastp trimmed the public reads at Q25, and only in-frame beta chains were retained. Every distinct CDR3 protein forms one entry, paired with its most common genes and DNA. Across this sample there are more than 400,000 distinct CDR3 sequences, with approximately 26% seen only once. The ten largest make up roughly 13% of the sample.

This clonotype originated in a human donor in good health (CMV status not recorded). Some clones in this sample may be carry-over from other donors' samples. Sequencing input: PBMCs. The chain couples TRBV7-9 to TRBJ2-7, with TRBD2 matching 13 junction bases. The CDR3 amino acid sequence is: CASSPRTSGRLYEQYF. The DNA sequence reads TGTGCCAGCAGCCCTAGGACTAGCGGGAGATTGTACGAGCAGTACTTC.